The 9 T cell receptor beta chains below were found in one sample sequenced in a study of CD8 T cells in Susac syndrome. When the RNA was reverse transcribed, random hexamers were used with an input of about 0.5 to 1 ug. MiXCR, run by TCRdb on the immunoSEQ multiplex PCR reads, gives a single entry per CDR3 protein. The repertoire holds about 80,000 distinct CDR3 sequences, with about 94% as singletons. The sequencing sample was made of CD8+ T cells from PBMCs. The receptors come from a human donor in good health.

The chain carries TRBV7-3 and TRBJ1-1, with D unclear. CDR1 SGHTA and CDR2 FQGTGA come from the germline V gene. The CDR3 has 16 residues. V gave up 2 bases and J gave up 0 bases, with 13 bases separating them. The CDR3 is CASSLAAIGVNTEAFF. CDR3 coding DNA: TGTGCCAGCAGCTTAGCCGCAATTGGGGTGAACACTGAAGCTTTCTTT.

This clonotype was observed a handful of times. The chain links TRBV6-2 or TRBV6-3 to TRBJ1-5; D gene uncertain. V lost 2 bases and J 3 bases, leaving 5 bases between the germline ends. Germline CDR1 reads MNHEY; CDR2 reads SVGEGT. The CDR3 has 13 residues. Written as DNA, the CDR3 is TGTGCCAGCAGTTACCGGGACAATCAGCCCCAGCATTTT. Protein product: CASSYRDNQPQHF.

CDR3 coding DNA: TGCGCCAGCAGCGATACCGGGGACTTATCATCCTACGAGCAGTACTTC. As protein: CASSDTGDLSSYEQYF. The chain is built from TRBV4-1 and TRBJ2-7, with D maybe TRBD2 (6 bases). The length of the CDR3 is 16 residues. Germline CDR1 reads MGHRA; CDR2 reads YSYEKL. V was shortened by 5 bases and J by 1 base, with 18 bases between the two germline ends.

This clonotype was seen only a few times. The chain is built from TRBV27 and TRBJ1-1; D is possibly TRBD1 (5 bases). The V end was cut by 3 bases, the J end by 5 bases, with 10 bases between. CDR3 size: 13 residues. Germline-derived CDR1 and CDR2 are MNHEY and SMNVEV (reference sequence). The CDR3 DNA is TGTGCCAGCAGTTTTGGGGAGGGGACTGAAGCTTTCTTT. Translation gives CASSFGEGTEAFF.

The rearrangement links TRBV3-1 to TRBJ2-1; D is undetermined. In germline, CDR1 is LGHDT, CDR2 YNNKEL (reference sequence). V lost 5 bases, J lost 9 bases, and 11 bases lay in between. This CDR3 spans 12 amino acids. The CDR3 DNA reads TGTGCCAGCAGCTCGCCCAGCTTTGAGCAGTTCTTC. Its protein is CASSSPSFEQFF.

The V call is TRBV29-1, the J call TRBJ1-2; D gene uncertain. There are 12 residues in the CDR3. V lost 4 bases and J 4 bases, leaving 10 bases between the germline ends. Germline V gene sequence: CDR1 SQVTM, CDR2 ANQGSEA. CDR3 coding DNA: TGCAGCGTTGGCCCTGGGATCTATGGCTACACCTTC. Translation gives CSVGPGIYGYTF.

The chain uses TRBV2 and TRBJ1-1; D unclear. The V end was cut by 5 bases, the J end by 4 bases, with 14 bases between. Germline lookup yields CDR1 SNHLY and CDR2 FYNNEI. CDR3 size: 14 residues. The CDR3 loop reads CASSLRQGSTEAFF. CDR3 coding DNA: TGTGCCAGCAGTCTACGACAAGGAAGCACTGAAGCTTTCTTT.

Of note for this clonotype: At one end, the junction sequence differs from germline, possibly due to a read error. The chain recombines TRBV11-2 with TRBJ2-1; D possibly uses TRBD1 or TRBD2 (6 bases each). The CDR3 spans 9 residues. The germline gives CDR1 SGHAT, CDR2 FQNNGV. CDR3 coding DNA: TGCGCGTCGGGGGCTGAGCAGTTCTTC. Encoded protein: CASGAEQFF.

This chain connects TRBV15 to TRBJ2-5, with D perhaps TRBD1 or TRBD2 (7 bases each). Germline lookup yields CDR1 LNHNV and CDR2 YYDKDF (reference sequence). This CDR3 is 14 amino acids long. The V end was cut by 2 bases, the J end by 5 bases, with 12 bases between. CDR3 in DNA: TGTGCCACCAGCAGACTCAGGGGGGGTGAGACCCAGTACTTC. Protein sequence: CATSRLRGGETQYF.